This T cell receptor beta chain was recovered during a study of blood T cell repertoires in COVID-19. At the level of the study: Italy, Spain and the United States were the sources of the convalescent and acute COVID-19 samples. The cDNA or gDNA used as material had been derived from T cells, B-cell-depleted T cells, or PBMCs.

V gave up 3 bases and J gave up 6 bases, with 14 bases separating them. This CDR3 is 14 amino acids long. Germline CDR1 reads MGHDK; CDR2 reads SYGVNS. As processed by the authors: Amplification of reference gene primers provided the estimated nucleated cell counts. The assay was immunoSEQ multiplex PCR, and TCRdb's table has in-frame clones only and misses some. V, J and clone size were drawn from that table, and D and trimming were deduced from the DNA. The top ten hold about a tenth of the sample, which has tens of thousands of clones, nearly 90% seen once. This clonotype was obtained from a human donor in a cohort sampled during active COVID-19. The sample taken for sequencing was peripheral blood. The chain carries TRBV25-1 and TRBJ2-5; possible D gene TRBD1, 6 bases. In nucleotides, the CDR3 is TGTGCCAGCAGTGATGAGGGGGTCGTGAAGACCCAGTACTTC. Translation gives CASSDEGVVKTQYF.